This record concerns one T cell receptor (beta chain) sequence. What it binds is not known. The data originate from a study of T cell repertoires in cytomegalovirus infection. Overall study: Indications came from public TCR beta signatures; they pointed to CMV infection and to a matching HLA type.

TCRdb itself ran the reads through MiXCR, one entry per CDR3 protein. The sample comprises approximately 250,000 distinct CDR3 sequences, 20% to 25% of which are singletons, and roughly 20% rests with the top ten. The CDR3 totals 11 residues. Trimming pared 4 bases from V and 6 bases from J, leaving 6 bases between. Germline CDR1 is SQVTM and CDR2 is ANQGSEA. Study-level results: HLA-C-restricted CMV clonotypes gave the most frequent clonotype in two of eight donors. Summed public TCR beta family frequency identified CMV carriers bearing the relevant HLA.

The rearrangement joins TRBV29-1 to TRBJ2-2, with D unresolved. The sequence was obtained from a human donor in good health (CMV status not recorded). Some clones in this sample may be carry-over from other donors' samples. The sample comprised CD8+ T cells from PBMCs. The CDR3 region is CSVGVAGELFF. CDR3 coding DNA: TGCAGCGTTGGGGTGGCCGGGGAGCTGTTTTTT.